The 11 T cell receptor beta chains given below trace back to one sample, sequenced in a study of blood T cell repertoires in COVID-19. Sequencing was performed with immunoSEQ multiplex PCR; in TCRdb, only in-frame clones are kept and a portion is missing. The sample has 90,000 to 120,000 clones; roughly 90% are singletons. Sequenced input: peripheral blood. These TCRs come from a man in his forties or fifties with active or convalescent COVID-19.

This clone is classed as medium-sized. The chain joins TRBV3-1 (or the pseudogene TRBV3-2) to TRBJ2-7, with 11 bases identical to TRBD2. J was trimmed by 3 bases and V by 1 base; bases with no gene match: 5. CDR3 length equals 16 residues. The germline V gene has CDR1 LGHDT and CDR2 YNNKEL (reference sequence). The CDR3 here is CASSQGLAGGLYEQYF. DNA of the CDR3: TGTGCCAGCAGCCAAGGATTAGCGGGAGGGCTCTACGAGCAGTACTTC.

The V call is TRBV18, the J call TRBJ2-2, with D maybe TRBD1 (6 bases). This CDR3 is 15 amino acids long. Germline-derived CDR1 and CDR2 are KGHSH and LQKENI. With 1 base removed from V and 1 base from J, the gap between germline ends came to 7 bases. This CDR3 is CASSPQTGNTGELFF. The CDR3 DNA follows: TGTGCCAGCTCACCACAGACAGGGAACACCGGGGAGCTGTTTTTT.

DNA for the CDR3: TGTGCCAGCAGTCATCCGGGGGGGCGCGCAGATACGCAGTATTTT. As protein: CASSHPGGRADTQYF. The chain couples TRBV6-5 to TRBJ2-3; 8 bases line up with TRBD2. Germline trimming cut 5 bases from V and 4 bases from J; bases unmatched to any gene: 8. Germline CDR1 and CDR2: MNHEY and SVGAGI. The CDR3 covers 15 residues.

This chain links TRBV30 with TRBJ1-4; perhaps TRBD1 as D (5 bases). Germline values: CDR1 GTSNPN, CDR2 SVGIG (reference sequence). V gave up 3 bases and J gave up 1 base, with 18 bases separating them. This CDR3 is built from 17 residues. This CDR3 is CAWSNGQGSGTNEKLFF. CDR3 bases: TGTGCCTGGAGCAATGGACAAGGTTCAGGAACTAATGAAAAACTGTTTTTT.

This clone was seen a single time. The V gene is TRBV30, the J gene TRBJ1-1, with 8 bases fitting TRBD1. V trimming: 3 bases; J trimming: 3 bases; junction bases outside the gene matches: 6. The CDR3 contains 14 residues. Germline lookup yields CDR1 GTSNPN and CDR2 SVGIG (reference sequence). The CDR3 reads CAWSGTGQDTEAFF. The CDR3 coding sequence is TGTGCCTGGAGCGGCACGGGACAGGACACTGAAGCTTTCTTT.

This clone was seen just once. The chain has TRBV2 and TRBJ2-1, with a possible D match to TRBD2 (5 bases). V lost 3 bases and J lost 9, with 9 bases in between. The CDR3 runs to 12 residues. Germline loops: CDR1 SNHLY, CDR2 FYNNEI. The DNA of the CDR3 is TGTGCCAGCAGTGACTTACGGGGTGAGCAGTTCTTC. Its protein is CASSDLRGEQFF.

The chain recombines TRBV2 with TRBJ1-6, with D possibly matching TRBD1 (6 bases). The CDR3 totals 16 residues. From germline, CDR1 is SNHLY and CDR2 FYNNEI. V dropped 8 bases and J dropped 7 bases, with 21 bases sitting between them. The CDR3 sequence: CASASGPGTKNSPLHF. CDR3 DNA: TGTGCCAGCGCCTCCGGCCCCGGGACAAAGAATTCACCCCTCCACTTT.

Only a few counts were recorded for this clone. The V and J genes are TRBV30 and TRBJ1-1; the match to TRBD1 covers 8 bases. Trimming cost V 3 bases and J 1 base; bases outside gene matches: 4. Per the germline V gene, CDR1 is GTSNPN and CDR2 is SVGIG (reference sequence). CDR3 length: 14 residues. As DNA, the CDR3 is TGTGCCTGGAGCCTCGGGACAGGGAACACTGAAGCTTTCTTT. It encodes CAWSLGTGNTEAFF.

This clone was detected only a few times. The CDR3 DNA reads TGTGCCAGCAGTACCCCCACCCAGGGTGGCAATGGCTACACCTTC. This gives the protein CASSTPTQGGNGYTF. The chain links TRBV28 to TRBJ1-2, with a possible D match to TRBD1 (5 bases). Germline V CDR1 and CDR2: MDHEN, SYDVKM. Trimming left V 5 bases short and J 6 bases short, with 19 bases between. The CDR3 consists of 15 residues.

Remarks on this clone: The junction and the germline gene differ at one end; a read error may be behind it. V and J are TRBV7-8 and TRBJ2-3; TRBD1 matches at 7 bases. CDR3 length: 15 amino acids. Germline V gene lookup returns CDR1 SGHVS and CDR2 FQNEAQ. The CDR3 DNA follows: TGTGCCAGCAGCGTAAACAGGGGTTTCACATATACGCAGTATTTT. It is translated as CASSVNRGFTYTQYF.

This chain uses TRBV30 with TRBJ2-7, with no clear D. Trimming stripped 0 bases from V and 4 bases from J, with 4 bases between. Germline assignment: CDR1 GTSNPN and CDR2 SVGIG (reference sequence). This CDR3 contains 11 residues. The DNA of the CDR3 is TGTGCCTGGAGTGTCGGGTACGAGCAGTACTTC. It is translated as CAWSVGYEQYF.